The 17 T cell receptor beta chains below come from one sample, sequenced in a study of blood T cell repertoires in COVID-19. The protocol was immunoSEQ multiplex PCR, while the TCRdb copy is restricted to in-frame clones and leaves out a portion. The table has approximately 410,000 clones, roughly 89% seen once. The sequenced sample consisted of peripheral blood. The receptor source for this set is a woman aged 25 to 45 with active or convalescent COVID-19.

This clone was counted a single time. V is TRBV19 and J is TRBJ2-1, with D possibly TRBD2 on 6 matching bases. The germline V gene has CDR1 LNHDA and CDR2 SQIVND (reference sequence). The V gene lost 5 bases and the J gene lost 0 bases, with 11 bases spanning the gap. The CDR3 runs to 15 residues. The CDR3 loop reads CASSLSGSSYNEQFF. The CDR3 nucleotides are TGTGCCAGTAGTCTTAGCGGCAGCTCCTACAATGAGCAGTTCTTC.

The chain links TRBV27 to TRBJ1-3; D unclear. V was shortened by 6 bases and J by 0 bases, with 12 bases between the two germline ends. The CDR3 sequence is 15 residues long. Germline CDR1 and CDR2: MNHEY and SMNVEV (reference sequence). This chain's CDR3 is CASSVSSRSGNTIYF. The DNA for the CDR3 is TGTGCCAGCAGCGTGAGTTCTCGCTCTGGAAACACCATATATTTT.

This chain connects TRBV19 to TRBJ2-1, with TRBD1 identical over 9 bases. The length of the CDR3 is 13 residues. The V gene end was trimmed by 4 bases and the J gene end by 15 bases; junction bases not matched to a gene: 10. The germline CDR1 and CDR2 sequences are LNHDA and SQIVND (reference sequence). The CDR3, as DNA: TGTGCCAGTAGTAGCACCGGGACAGGGTGGCCGTTCTTC. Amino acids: CASSSTGTGWPFF.

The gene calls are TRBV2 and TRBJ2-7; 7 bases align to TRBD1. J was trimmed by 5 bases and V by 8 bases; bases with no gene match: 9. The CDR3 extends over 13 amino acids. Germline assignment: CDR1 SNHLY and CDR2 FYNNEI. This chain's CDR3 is CASLRGFGDEQYF. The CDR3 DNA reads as TGTGCCAGCCTCAGGGGGTTCGGGGACGAGCAGTACTTC.

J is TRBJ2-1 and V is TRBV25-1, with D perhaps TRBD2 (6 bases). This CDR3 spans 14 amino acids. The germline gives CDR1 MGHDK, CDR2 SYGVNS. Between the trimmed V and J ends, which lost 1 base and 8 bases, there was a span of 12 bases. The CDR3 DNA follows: TGTGCCAGCAGTGAATGGGCAGGCGGGGATGAGCAGTTCTTC. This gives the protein CASSEWAGGDEQFF.

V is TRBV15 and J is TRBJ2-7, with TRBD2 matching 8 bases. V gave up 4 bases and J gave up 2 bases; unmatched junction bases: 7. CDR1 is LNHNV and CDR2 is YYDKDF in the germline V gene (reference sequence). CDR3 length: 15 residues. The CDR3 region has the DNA TGTGCCACCAGCAAGGGACTAGATCTAGCCTACGAGCAGTACTTC. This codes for CATSKGLDLAYEQYF.

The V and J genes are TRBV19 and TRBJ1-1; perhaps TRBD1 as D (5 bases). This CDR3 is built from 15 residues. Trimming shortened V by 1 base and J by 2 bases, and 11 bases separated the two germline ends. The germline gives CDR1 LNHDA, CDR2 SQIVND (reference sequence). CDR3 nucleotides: TGTGCCAGTAGTATAGGGGCACGGACAAACACTGAAGCTTTCTTT. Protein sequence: CASSIGARTNTEAFF.

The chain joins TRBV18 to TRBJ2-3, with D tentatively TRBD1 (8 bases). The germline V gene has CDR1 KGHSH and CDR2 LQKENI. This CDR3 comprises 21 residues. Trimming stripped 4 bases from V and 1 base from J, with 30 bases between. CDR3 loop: CASSRLAGQGMRLAGTDTQYF. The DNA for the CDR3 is TGTGCCAGCTCACGCCTCGCTGGACAGGGTATGAGGCTAGCGGGCACAGATACGCAGTATTTT. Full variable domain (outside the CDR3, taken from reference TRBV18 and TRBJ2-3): NAGVMQNPRHLVRRRGQEARLRCSPMKGHSHVYWYRQLPEEGLKFMVYLQKENIIDESGMPKERFSAEFPKEGPSILRIQQVVRGDSAAYFCASSRLAGQGMRLAGTDTQYFGPGTRLTVL.

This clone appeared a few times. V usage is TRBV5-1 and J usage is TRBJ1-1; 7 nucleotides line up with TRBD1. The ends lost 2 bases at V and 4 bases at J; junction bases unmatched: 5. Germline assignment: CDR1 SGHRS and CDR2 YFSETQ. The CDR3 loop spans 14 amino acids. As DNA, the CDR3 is TGCGCCAGCAGCTTCGACGGGACAGCCACTGAAGCTTTCTTT. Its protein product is CASSFDGTATEAFF.

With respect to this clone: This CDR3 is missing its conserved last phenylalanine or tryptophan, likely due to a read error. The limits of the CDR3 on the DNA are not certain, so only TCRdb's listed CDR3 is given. This CDR3 is CANRDHKGQI. The chain carries TRBV19 and TRBJ1-1. A total of 10 residues make up the CDR3, ends included. Germline-derived CDR1 and CDR2 are LNHDA and SQIVND (reference sequence).

CDR3 DNA: TGTGCCAACGGACTAGCGGGATCCACAGATACGCAGTATTTT. This encodes CANGLAGSTDTQYF. The rearrangement uses TRBV7-8 and TRBJ2-3, with 12 bases matching TRBD2. The CDR3 consists of 14 residues. Germline trimming cut 10 bases from V and 2 bases from J; bases unmatched to any gene: 4. Germline lookup yields CDR1 SGHVS and CDR2 FQNEAQ.

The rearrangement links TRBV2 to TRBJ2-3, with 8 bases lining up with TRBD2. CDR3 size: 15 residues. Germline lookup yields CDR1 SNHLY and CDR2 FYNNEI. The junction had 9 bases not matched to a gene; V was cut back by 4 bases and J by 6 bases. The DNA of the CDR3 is TGTGCCAGCAGTGTTACTAGCGGAGGGGATGATACGCAGTATTTT. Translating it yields CASSVTSGGDDTQYF.

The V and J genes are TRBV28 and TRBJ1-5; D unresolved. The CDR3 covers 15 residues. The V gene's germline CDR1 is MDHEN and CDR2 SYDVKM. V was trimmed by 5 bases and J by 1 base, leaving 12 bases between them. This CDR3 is CASSQRSRSNQPQHF. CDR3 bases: TGTGCCAGCAGTCAGCGCTCCAGAAGCAATCAGCCCCAGCATTTT.

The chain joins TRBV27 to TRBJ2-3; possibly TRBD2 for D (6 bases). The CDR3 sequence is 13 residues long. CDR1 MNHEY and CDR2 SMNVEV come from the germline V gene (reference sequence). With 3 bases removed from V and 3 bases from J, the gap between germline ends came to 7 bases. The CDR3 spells CASSFGGTDTQYF. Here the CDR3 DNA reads TGTGCCAGCAGTTTCGGGGGTACAGATACGCAGTATTTT.

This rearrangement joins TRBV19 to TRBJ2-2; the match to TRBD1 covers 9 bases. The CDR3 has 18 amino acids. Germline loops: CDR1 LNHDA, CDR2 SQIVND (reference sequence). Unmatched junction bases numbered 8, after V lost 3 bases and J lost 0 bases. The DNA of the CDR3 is TGTGCCAGTAGTATTAACTCCGGGACAGGGACGAACACCGGGGAGCTGTTTTTT. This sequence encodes CASSINSGTGTNTGELFF. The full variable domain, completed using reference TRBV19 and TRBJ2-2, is DGGITQSPKYLFRKEGQNVTLSCEQNLNHDAMYWYRQDPGQGLRLIYYSQIVNDFQKGDIAEGYSVSREKKESFPLTVTSAQKNPTAFYLCASSINSGTGTNTGELFFGEGSRLTVL.

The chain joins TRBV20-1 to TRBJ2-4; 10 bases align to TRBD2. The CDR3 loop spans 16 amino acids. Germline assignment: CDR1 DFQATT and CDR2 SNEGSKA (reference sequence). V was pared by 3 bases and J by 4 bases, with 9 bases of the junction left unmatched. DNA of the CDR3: TGCAGTGCTAGTGGGCCTAGCGGGAGAGTGAAAAACATTCAGTACTTC. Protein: CSASGPSGRVKNIQYF.

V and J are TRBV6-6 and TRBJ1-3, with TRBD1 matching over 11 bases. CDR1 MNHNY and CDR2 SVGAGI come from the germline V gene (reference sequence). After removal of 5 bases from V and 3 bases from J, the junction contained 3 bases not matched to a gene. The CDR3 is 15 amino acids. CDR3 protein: CASSQDRGRGNTIYF. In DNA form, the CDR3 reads TGTGCCAGCAGTCAGGACAGGGGGCGTGGAAACACCATATATTTT.